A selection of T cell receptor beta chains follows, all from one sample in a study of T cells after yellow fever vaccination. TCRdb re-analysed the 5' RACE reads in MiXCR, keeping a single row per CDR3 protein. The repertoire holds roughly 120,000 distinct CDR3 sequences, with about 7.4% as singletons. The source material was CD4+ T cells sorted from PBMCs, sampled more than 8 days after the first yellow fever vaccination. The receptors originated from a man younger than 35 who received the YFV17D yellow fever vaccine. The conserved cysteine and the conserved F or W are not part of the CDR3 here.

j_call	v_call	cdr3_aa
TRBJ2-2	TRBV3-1	ASSQTTNTGELF
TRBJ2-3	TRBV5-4	ASSLVTGRDTQY
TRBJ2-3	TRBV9	ASSVATPGGTQY
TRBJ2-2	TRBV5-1	ASSQTGPGELF
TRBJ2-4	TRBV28	ASSPDYGNIQY
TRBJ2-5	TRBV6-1	ASRGYSGYQETQY
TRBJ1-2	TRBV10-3	AISENPNYGYT
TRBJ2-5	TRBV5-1	ASSGTAQETQY
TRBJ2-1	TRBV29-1	SVVWPSGYNEQF
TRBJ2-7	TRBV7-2	ASTRDSGSSYEQY
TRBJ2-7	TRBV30	AWSVSSYEQY
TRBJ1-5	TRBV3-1	ASSQSRGGQPQH
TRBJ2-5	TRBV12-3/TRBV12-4	ASSLGEGLEAETQY
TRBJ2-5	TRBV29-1	SVEGVGETQY
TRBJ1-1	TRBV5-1	ASSVGVSNTEAF
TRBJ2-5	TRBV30	ACSPLGQETQY
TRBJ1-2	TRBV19	ASSSLRDRVYGYT
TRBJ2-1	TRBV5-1	SSSLEWGSYNEQF
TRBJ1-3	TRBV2	ASKLTGNTIY
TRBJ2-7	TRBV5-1	ASSFQGGLGYEQY
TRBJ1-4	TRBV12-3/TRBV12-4	ASSITGERANEKLF
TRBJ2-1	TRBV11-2	ASSKEYNEQF
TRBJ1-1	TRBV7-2	ASGRDREEAF
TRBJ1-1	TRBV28	ASSGADRGYTEAF
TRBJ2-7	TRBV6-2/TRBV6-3	ASSYEGAHEQY
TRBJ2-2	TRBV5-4	ATLKGSGTANTGELF
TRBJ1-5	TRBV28	ASSLLWGQGRQPQH
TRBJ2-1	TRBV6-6	ASSPPQGGEQF
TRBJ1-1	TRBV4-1	ASSRPPRTENTEAF
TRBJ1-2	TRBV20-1	SASLPGELNYGYT
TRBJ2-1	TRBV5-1	ASSLGRRSNNEQF
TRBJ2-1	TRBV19	ATQSPGGNNEQF
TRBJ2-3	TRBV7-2	ASSRTAVTDTQY
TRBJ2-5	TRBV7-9	ASSLASSRQETQY
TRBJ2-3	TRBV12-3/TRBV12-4	ASSLRRGGADTQY
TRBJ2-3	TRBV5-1	ASSLGDGPTDTQY
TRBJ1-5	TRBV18	ASSQQVPTTDQPQH
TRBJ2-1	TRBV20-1	SASLAGNYNEQF
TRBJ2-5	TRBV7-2	ASSPQGLQETQY
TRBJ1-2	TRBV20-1	SATVPYGYT
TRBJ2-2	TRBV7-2	ASSPRGLAPTGELF
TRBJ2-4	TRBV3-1	ASSPGEMRIQY
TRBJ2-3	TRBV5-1	ASYRGQTDTQY
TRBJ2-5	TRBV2	ASLDRALGETQY
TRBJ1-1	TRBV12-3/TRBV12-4	ASALGGAAEAF